One T cell receptor (beta chain) is described in this entry. The data were obtained in a study of blood T cell repertoires in COVID-19. As for the study in general: COVID-19 samples from acute and convalescent phases originated in the United States, Italy and Spain. PBMCs, B-cell-depleted T cells, or T cells provided the cDNA or gDNA that made up the material.

Source study methods: Reference gene primer amplification yielded estimated nucleated cell counts. Data came from immunoSEQ multiplex PCR; TCRdb stores just in-frame clones and leaves some out. The V and J calls and the clone size are those of that table, but D and trimming were determined from the DNA. The repertoire holds a few hundred thousand clones, 80% to 90% seen once, with 2.2% in the top ten. The CDR3 contains 14 residues. Trimming pared 1 base from V and 8 bases from J, leaving 14 bases between. Germline assignment: CDR1 LGHDT and CDR2 YNNKEL (reference sequence). The V and J genes are TRBV3-1 (or the pseudogene TRBV3-2) and TRBJ1-2; TRBD1 might be the D (5 bases). The specimen was peripheral blood. The TCR sequence derives from a woman aged 45-65 years with acute or convalescent COVID-19. CDR3 nucleotide sequence: TGTGCCAGCAGCCAAGGGGGACTGTCCGGGGGCTACACCTTC. Its protein product is CASSQGGLSGGYTF.